The present entry profiles one T cell receptor beta chain with its context. The specificity of this receptor is unknown. The sequencer was a NextSeq 550. The Human TCR Profiling Kit (MiLaboratory) was used to prepare UMI-labeled 5' RACE TRB cDNA libraries. The full amount of extracted RNA was used for cDNA synthesis, and the full amount of resulting cDNA was used for PCR amplification. Libraries were prepared in parallel with an identical number of PCR cycles. In the paper's pipeline: MIGEC and MiXCR extracted about 53,000 +/- 10,000 unique UMI-labeled TRB cDNA molecules per library, requiring at least two reads per UMI. Each library averaged around 40,000 +/- 10,000 functional in-frame TRB CDR3 nucleotide clonotypes without stop codons. After downsampling to 5000 UMI-labeled TRB molecules per sample, diversity metrics, including normalized Shannon-Wiener and Chao1, were computed in VDJtools. VDJtools computed clonotype-size-weighted physicochemical properties of the central five CDR3 residues: interaction energy, strength, volume and Kidera factor 4. Through TCRdb reprocessing, the reads give one entry per CDR3 protein sequence; DNA is omitted. The V and J calls here are based on TCRdb, not the publication. For this sample, the table gives approximately 6,900 distinct CDR3 sequences. The ten biggest clones cover roughly 1.4% of the sample.

Each CD8+ T cell subset was flow-sorted in triplicate, with under 350,000 cells per subset placed directly into RLT lysis buffer. To exclude memory contaminants, naive CD8+ T cells were stringently defined as CD45RO-CCR7+CD27+CD95-. Using standard density gradient centrifugation, peripheral blood mononuclear cells were isolated from buffy coats. A FACSAria III was used to flow-sort naive CD8+ T cells into CXCR3-negative and CXCR3-positive populations. An RNeasy Mini Kit was used to extract total RNA from the sorted cells. This entry comes from a study of CXCR3-negative and CXCR3-positive naive CD8 T cells (dated by TCRdb to between 2019 and 2020). Broadly, across the study: About 150 million TRB reads were obtained in total, roughly 1.5 +/- 0.3 million reads per library. Diversity and physicochemical repertoire analyses were performed on about ten donors pooled from two independent experiments. TRBV-TRBJ cluster analysis included naive subsets from several donors and memory cells from 3 donors. General conclusions and limits of the study: Freshly isolated PBMCs were used for most assays because CXCR3 expression partially decreased after cryopreservation. Compared with CXCR3-negative naive cells, CXCR3-positive naive cells had TRB CDR3s with higher hydrophobicity (lower Kidera factor 4), lower energy, and higher strength and volume indices. Both naive subsets had comparably high repertoire diversity, while memory CD8+ T cells had much lower repertoire diversity. Naive CXCR3-negative and CXCR3-positive cells from the same donor showed similar TRBV-TRBJ usage, whereas memory cells showed distinct patterns. Surface CD5, linked to self-reactivity in mice, was comparable between naive subsets; TCR interaction strength was therefore also inferred from TRB CDR3 physicochemical properties.

Input material: naive CXCR3+ CD8+ T cells from blood. What the cell subset or site label conveys for this sample: CD45RO-CCR7+CD27+CD95- naive CD8+ T cells expressing CXCR3 (TNR3+). The clonotype was recovered from a human donor in good health. Some clones in this sample may be carry-over from other donors' samples.

This receptor carries the CDR3 CSAEGVSLDTQYF. The rearranged segments are TRBV29-1 and TRBJ2-3. The CDR3 starts with the cysteine, ends with the phenylalanine, and has 13 residues. A DNA sequence was not provided. Via the germline V gene, CDR1 is SQVTM and CDR2 ANQGSEA.